This T cell receptor beta chain emerged from a study of post-analysis software for immune sequencing data. Tagging with unique molecular identifiers was a feature of the TCR beta cDNA libraries. About 500,000 cDNA molecules came from around 1 to 10 million T cells. TCRdb re-called the PCR reads through MiXCR, storing one row per CDR3 protein. The repertoire includes a few hundred thousand distinct CDR3 sequences, under 55% of them detected once, and 9.5% to 13% sits in the top ten. Study-level points and caveats: Five TRBV segments, including TRBV5-6, TRBV5-1 and TRBV20-1, were more frequent in patients than controls.

Only a few counts were recorded for this clonotype. Its target is unknown. The CDR3 has 16 residues. The germline V and J ends were trimmed by 1 base and 2 bases, with 16 bases remaining between them. CDR1 SGHRS and CDR2 YFSETQ come from the germline V gene. Sequenced sample: blood. The clonotype originates from a girl aged 10 to 17 with multiple sclerosis. V gene TRBV5-1 combines with J gene TRBJ2-7, with D maybe TRBD2 (5 bases). The CDR3 DNA reads as TGCGCCAGCAGCTTGACCGGGAACAAGGGAACCTACGAGCAGTACTTC. Its protein product is CASSLTGNKGTYEQYF. The full variable domain, in which reference TRBV5-1 and TRBJ2-7 provide the parts outside the CDR3, is KAGVTQTPRYLIKTRGQQVTLSCSPISGHRSVSWYQQTPGQGLQFLFEYFSETQRNKGNFPGRFSGRQFSNSRSEMNVSTLELGDSALYLCASSLTGNKGTYEQYFGPGTRLTVT.